Listed here are 27 T cell receptor beta chains from one sample, sequenced in a study of T cell repertoires in cytomegalovirus infection. TCRdb passed the reads through MiXCR, listing each CDR3 protein once. The sample has 130,000 or so distinct CDR3 sequences, roughly 6% seen once. The specimen was PBMCs. Receptor source: a human donor in good health (CMV status not recorded). Some clones in this sample may be carry-over from other donors' samples.

In its sample, this clonotype was seen a few times. This chain connects TRBV10-3 to TRBJ1-2; D not resolved. With 4 bases removed from V and 8 bases from J, the gap between germline ends came to 8 bases. The CDR3 runs to 11 residues. CDR1 is ENHRY and CDR2 is SYGVKD in the germline V gene. The CDR3 sequence: CAISVGSGYTF. The CDR3 region has the DNA TGTGCCATCAGTGTAGGGAGCGGCTACACCTTC.

This clonotype was counted ten times or more. The V call is TRBV7-2, the J call TRBJ2-7; the D gene is possibly TRBD2 (5 bases). Trimming shortened V by 5 bases and J by 0 bases, and 26 bases separated the two germline ends. CDR3 length equals 19 residues. The germline gives CDR1 SGHTA, CDR2 FQGNSA. The CDR3 is CASSISAVGTRGSSYEQYF. The DNA for the CDR3 is TGTGCCAGCAGCATTTCAGCGGTAGGAACTCGAGGGAGCTCCTACGAGCAGTACTTC.

This clonotype was counted at least ten times. This chain uses TRBV7-9 with TRBJ2-5; TRBD2 agrees at 10 bases. The J segment lost 2 bases and the V segment lost 5 bases, leaving 5 bases of the junction unmatched. The CDR3 covers 15 residues. Germline loops: CDR1 SEHNR, CDR2 FQNEAQ (reference sequence). This chain's CDR3 is CASSVEAGGQETQYF. The CDR3 DNA reads as TGTGCCAGCAGCGTCGAAGCGGGGGGGCAAGAGACCCAGTACTTC.

In the case of this clonotype: Relative to the germline gene, one junction end is altered; a read error may explain this. V usage is TRBV14 and J usage is TRBJ1-1; maybe TRBD1 (6 bases). The CDR3 is made up of 14 amino acids. Germline CDR1 SGHDN, CDR2 FVKESK. In DNA, the CDR3 is TGTGCCAGCAGCGAGCGAGGAACAGGGATTGAAGCTCTCTTT. Amino acid sequence: CASSERGTGIEALF. Full variable domain (outside the CDR3, taken from reference TRBV14 and TRBJ1-1): EAGVTQFPSHSVIEKGQTVTLRCDPISGHDNLYWYRRVMGKEIKFLLHFVKESKQDESGMPNNRFLAERTGGTYSTLKVQPAELEDSGVYFCASSERGTGIEALFGQGTRLTVV.

This clonotype has at least ten counts. CDR3 in DNA: TGTGCCAGCAGCTTAGCGACTAGCGGGGGCCTCCAAGAGACCCAGTACTTC. This sequence encodes CASSLATSGGLQETQYF. The chain carries TRBV7-2 and TRBJ2-5; 12 bases line up with TRBD2. CDR1 is SGHTA and CDR2 is FQGNSA in the germline V gene. The CDR3 is 17 amino acids. Trimming took 0 bases from V and 1 from J; bases not matched to a gene: 3.

In this sample, this clonotype turned up many times. The chain carries TRBV7-2 and TRBJ1-1; D is undetermined. The V end lost 1 base, the J end lost 5 bases, and 11 bases lay between the germline ends. CDR3 length equals 14 residues. CDR1 and CDR2 (germline): SGHTA, FQGNSA. CDR3 nucleotides: TGTGCCAGCAGCTTAGGGAGAGTAGATACTGAAGCTTTCTTT. As protein: CASSLGRVDTEAFF.

This clonotype was seen at least ten times. The chain links TRBV11-3 to TRBJ2-5, with D perhaps matching TRBD1 or TRBD2 (5 bases each). V was clipped by 6 bases and J by 5 bases, with 19 bases between them. The CDR3 spans 15 residues. CDR1 and CDR2 (germline): SGHNT, YENEEA. The CDR3 spells CASSRDQGRGETQYF. CDR3 nucleotides: TGTGCCAGCAGTCGGGATCAGGGCCGAGGGGAGACCCAGTACTTC.

This clonotype has a count of ten or more. The chain uses TRBV7-2 and TRBJ2-7; D is perhaps TRBD1 (7 bases). Germline lookup yields CDR1 SGHTA and CDR2 FQGNSA. V lost 5 bases and J lost 6, with 17 bases in between. The CDR3 covers 14 residues. CDR3 DNA sequence: TGTGCCAGCAGCCCGGGACTGCGACAGGGCGAGCAGTACTTC. Protein product: CASSPGLRQGEQYF.

The chain has TRBV5-3 and TRBJ2-3; D is uncertain. TRBV5-3 falls under the ORF class, with uncertain function. The CDR3 spans 15 residues. The V end was cut by 8 bases, the J end by 2 bases, with 18 bases between. CDR3 sequence: CASTPAQRSTDTQYF. The CDR3 DNA sequence: TGTGCCAGCACCCCGGCACAACGATCCACAGATACGCAGTATTTT.

This clonotype was counted ten times or more. The V call is TRBV28, the J call TRBJ1-4; D is unclear. This CDR3 has 11 residues. With 5 bases removed from V and 6 bases from J, the gap between germline ends came to 4 bases. Germline assignment: CDR1 MDHEN and CDR2 SYDVKM. The CDR3 sequence is CASSLHEKLFF. Here the CDR3 DNA reads TGTGCCAGCAGTCTGCATGAAAAACTGTTTTTT.

Ten or more counts support this clonotype. This chain uses TRBV7-2 with TRBJ2-1; 8 bases match TRBD2. V dropped 4 bases and J dropped 4; count of bases not matched to a gene: 9. The CDR3 has 16 amino acids. CDR1 is SGHTA, CDR2 FQGNSA, per germline. CDR3 amino acids: CASSSVSGGPYNEQFF. For the CDR3, the DNA is TGTGCCAGCAGCTCCGTCAGCGGGGGACCGTACAATGAGCAGTTCTTC.

This clonotype was counted ten times or more. The V gene is TRBV11-2, the J gene TRBJ1-1; D remains ambiguous. Germline V gene data show CDR1 as SGHAT and CDR2 as FQNNGV. The CDR3 extends over 13 amino acids. V lost 2 bases, J lost 4 bases, and 8 bases lay in between. CDR3 loop: CASSLRAGTEAFF. Written as DNA, the CDR3 is TGTGCCAGCAGCTTACGGGCCGGCACTGAAGCTTTCTTT. Based on the CDR3 plus reference TRBV11-2 and TRBJ1-1, the full variable domain is EAGVAQSPRYKIIEKRQSVAFWCNPISGHATLYWYQQILGQGPKLLIQFQNNGVVDDSQLPKDRFSAERLKGVDSTLKIQPAKLEDSAVYLCASSLRAGTEAFFGQGTRLTVV.

The rearrangement links TRBV20-1 to TRBJ1-1; D uncertain. From germline, CDR1 is DFQATT and CDR2 SNEGSKA (reference sequence). V gave up 7 bases and J gave up 1 base, with 7 bases separating them. The CDR3 sequence is 11 residues long. CDR3 loop: CSGSGNTEAFF. Here the CDR3 DNA reads TGCAGTGGGTCTGGGAACACTGAAGCTTTCTTT.

This clonotype was recorded many times. V and J are TRBV6-2 or TRBV6-3 and TRBJ2-7; possible D gene TRBD1, 6 bases. Germline V gene sequence: CDR1 MNHEY, CDR2 SVGEGT. Trimming left V 4 bases short and J 2 bases short, with 15 bases between. CDR3 length: 15 residues. Here the CDR3 reads CASSFSTTGPYEQYF. Here the CDR3 DNA reads TGTGCCAGCAGTTTTAGTACGACAGGACCCTACGAGCAGTACTTC.

This clonotype was seen ten or more times. The V gene is TRBV12-5, the J gene TRBJ2-1; TRBD1 is a possible D gene (5 bases). The CDR3 has 13 amino acids. Germline V CDR1 and CDR2: LGHNT, FRNRAP. V was pared by 7 bases and J by 2 bases, with 9 bases between. The CDR3 reads CASAGIPYNEQFF. CDR3 coding DNA: TGTGCTAGTGCAGGGATCCCCTACAATGAGCAGTTCTTC.

There are many counts of this clonotype. The chain has TRBV10-2 and TRBJ2-7; perhaps TRBD1 as D (6 bases). The CDR3 has 15 amino acids. CDR1 WSHSY and CDR2 SAAADI come from the germline V gene. V lost 2 bases, J lost 3 bases, and 14 bases lay in between. CDR3 DNA: TGCGCCAGCAGTGAGCTCAGGGGAGAGGACTACGAGCAGTACTTC. It is translated as CASSELRGEDYEQYF.

This clonotype was recorded at least ten times. The V call is TRBV12-3 or TRBV12-4, the J call TRBJ1-5; D not certain. Trimming removed 2 bases at V and 4 bases at J, with 9 bases between. The CDR3 consists of 14 residues. Written as DNA, the CDR3 is TGTGCCAGCAGTTTATCGCGGTTAAATCAGCCCCAGCATTTT. Residues: CASSLSRLNQPQHF.

This clonotype was counted many times. The genes are TRBV7-2 and TRBJ2-2; 9 bases agree with TRBD2. The V and J ends lost 0 bases and 1 base, in that order; junction bases with no gene match: 9. Germline assignment: CDR1 SGHTA and CDR2 FQGNSA. The CDR3 runs to 19 residues. The CDR3 is CASSLAPGLAIVNTGELFF. CDR3 sequence (DNA): TGTGCCAGCAGCTTAGCGCCCGGACTAGCGATTGTGAACACCGGGGAGCTGTTTTTT. Full variable domain (missing parts from reference TRBV7-2 and TRBJ2-2): GAGVSQSPSNKVTEKGKDVELRCDPISGHTALYWYRQSLGQGLEFLIYFQGNSAPDKSGLPSDRFSAERTGGSVSTLTIQRTQQEDSAVYLCASSLAPGLAIVNTGELFFGEGSRLTVL.

The gene calls are TRBV20-1 and TRBJ2-5, with D unclear. The CDR3 sequence is 13 residues long. Per germline, CDR1 DFQATT and CDR2 SNEGSKA (reference sequence). The ends were cut back, 2 bases at V and 3 bases at J, with 10 bases in the middle. The CDR3 spells CSARRWLEETQYF. In DNA, the CDR3 is TGCAGTGCTAGAAGGTGGCTTGAAGAGACCCAGTACTTC.

This clonotype was detected many times. The gene calls are TRBV27 and TRBJ2-7; 9 bases align to TRBD1. Germline V CDR1 and CDR2: MNHEY, SMNVEV (reference sequence). The CDR3 sequence is 15 residues long. Losses at the gene ends were 7 bases for V and 3 bases for J; bases not matched to a gene: 10. CDR3 in DNA: TGTGCCAGCACCCTAAAGGGACAGGGAATCTACGAGCAGTACTTC. It encodes CASTLKGQGIYEQYF.

The table lists this clonotype with a few counts. The chain carries TRBV20-1 and TRBJ2-3; a possible D gene is TRBD2 (6 bases). Trimming stripped 3 bases from V and 3 bases from J, with 7 bases between. This CDR3 has 12 amino acids. Germline V gene lookup returns CDR1 DFQATT and CDR2 SNEGSKA (reference sequence). CDR3 protein: CSASGGTDTQYF. Here the CDR3 DNA reads TGCAGTGCTAGCGGGGGAACAGATACGCAGTATTTT.

The V gene is TRBV12-3 or TRBV12-4, the J gene TRBJ1-1, with D possibly matching TRBD1 (5 bases). The CDR3 loop spans 14 amino acids. V lost 7 bases to trimming and J lost 4 bases, with 16 bases between them. CDR3: CASKLLGGSTEAFF. DNA of the CDR3: TGTGCCAGCAAGCTACTTGGGGGATCCACTGAAGCTTTCTTT.

CDR3 in DNA: TGCGCCAGCAGCTCAGGGGTCCGCAATTCACCCCTCCACTTT. Translated, it gives CASSSGVRNSPLHF. This sequence joins TRBV5-1 and TRBJ1-6; D is possibly TRBD1 (6 bases). V was shortened by 3 bases and J by 7 bases, with 11 bases between the two germline ends. Per germline, CDR1 SGHRS and CDR2 YFSETQ. This CDR3 contains 14 residues. The variable domain in full, completed from reference TRBV5-1 and TRBJ1-6, reads KAGVTQTPRYLIKTRGQQVTLSCSPISGHRSVSWYQQTPGQGLQFLFEYFSETQRNKGNFPGRFSGRQFSNSRSEMNVSTLELGDSALYLCASSSGVRNSPLHFGNGTRLTVT.

This clonotype was counted many times. This chain links TRBV7-7 with TRBJ2-7, with a weak D call TRBD2 (5 bases). CDR1 and CDR2 from the germline V gene are SSHAT and FNYEAQ (reference sequence). The V and J ends lost 5 bases and 6 bases respectively, with 14 bases between them. The CDR3 loop spans 13 amino acids. The CDR3: CASSETRVSEQYF. CDR3 bases: TGTGCCAGCAGCGAAACGAGGGTTTCCGAGCAGTACTTC. Drawing the rest from reference TRBV7-7 and TRBJ2-7, the complete variable domain is GAGVSQSPRYKVTKRGQDVTLRCDPISSHATLYWYQQALGQGPEFLTYFNYEAQPDKSGLPSDRFSAERPEGSISTLTIQRTEQRDSAMYRCASSETRVSEQYFGPGTRLTVT.

V and J are TRBV6-5 and TRBJ2-7, with 9 bases aligning to TRBD1. Losses at the gene ends were 6 bases for V and 0 bases for J; bases not matched to a gene: 3. Germline values: CDR1 MNHEY, CDR2 SVGAGI. The CDR3 totals 14 residues. The CDR3 loop is CASRGTGSSYEQYF. The CDR3 coding sequence is TGTGCCAGCAGAGGGACAGGGTCCTCCTACGAGCAGTACTTC.

This clonotype has just a few counts. V usage is TRBV7-3 and J usage is TRBJ1-1; D ambiguous. Germline CDR1 reads SGHTA; CDR2 reads FQGTGA. Trimming stripped 0 bases from V and 1 base from J, with 12 bases between. This CDR3 has 16 amino acids. The CDR3 region has the DNA TGTGCCAGCAGCTTAACGGGCGGGCAGCCGAACACTGAAGCTTTCTTT. Its translation is CASSLTGGQPNTEAFF.

The DNA for the CDR3 is TGTGCCAGTAGCCAACTGACCGGGACTAGACCCACAGATACGCAGTATTTT. Translation gives CASSQLTGTRPTDTQYF. The V and J genes are TRBV19 and TRBJ2-3; 8 positions agree with TRBD2. Germline V lookup: CDR1 LNHDA, CDR2 SQIVND (reference sequence). V lost 6 bases to trimming and J lost 2 bases; unmatched junction nucleotides: 13. The CDR3 is 17 residues long.